The next 17 T cell receptor beta chains were all read from a single sample in a study of cytomegalovirus exposure and HLA in healthy donors. PCR employed 60 Vbeta and 13 Jbeta primers. Generated by immunoSEQ multiplex PCR, the TCRdb table keeps only in-frame clones and is missing some. The sample carries 150,000 to 200,000 clones, 82% recorded once. Input material: PBMCs. The receptors originated from a girl aged 5-17 years in good health and CMV-seropositive.

V is TRBV7-2 and J is TRBJ1-5; maybe TRBD1 (6 bases). V was pared by 5 bases and J by 7 bases, with 15 bases between. The CDR3 covers 14 residues. Germline V lookup: CDR1 SGHTA, CDR2 FQGNSA. The CDR3, as DNA: TGTGCCAGCAGCCGTGACAGGTATAACCAGCCCCAGCATTTT. Translated, it gives CASSRDRYNQPQHF. Full variable domain (missing parts from reference TRBV7-2 and TRBJ1-5): GAGVSQSPSNKVTEKGKDVELRCDPISGHTALYWYRQSLGQGLEFLIYFQGNSAPDKSGLPSDRFSAERTGGSVSTLTIQRTQQEDSAVYLCASSRDRYNQPQHFGDGTRLSIL.

This chain uses TRBV6-1 with TRBJ1-5; TRBD1 matches at 9 bases. V dropped 4 bases and J dropped 6; count of bases not matched to a gene: 7. CDR3 length: 15 residues. CDR1 is MNHNS, CDR2 SASEGT, per germline. Here the CDR3 DNA reads TGTGCCAGCAGTGTCCACACAGGGGGCGGTCAGCCCCAGCATTTT. Amino acids: CASSVHTGGGQPQHF.

The V and J genes are TRBV5-1 and TRBJ2-5; perhaps TRBD1 as D (5 bases). CDR3 size: 14 residues. Germline CDR1 and CDR2: SGHRS and YFSETQ. V was trimmed by 4 bases and J by 1 base, leaving 11 bases between them. CDR3 nucleotides: TGCGCCAGCAGCGAGCAGGGAAGCCAAGAGACCCAGTACTTC. Its protein product is CASSEQGSQETQYF.

This clone was observed a handful of times. This chain links TRBV10-3 with TRBJ2-7, with TRBD1 identical over 7 bases. The junction had 21 bases not matched to a gene; V was cut back by 2 bases and J by 2 bases. From germline, CDR1 is ENHRY and CDR2 SYGVKD. The CDR3 runs to 20 residues. The CDR3 nucleotides read TGTGCCATCAGTGAGACCCAAACTGGGACAGTGGGATTAGGCCCCTACGAGCAGTACTTC. This codes for CAISETQTGTVGLGPYEQYF.

This chain connects TRBV5-1 to TRBJ2-1; 11 positions agree with TRBD1. The CDR3 is made up of 18 amino acids. V gave up 1 base and J gave up 2 bases; unmatched junction bases: 8. Germline V gene data show CDR1 as SGHRS and CDR2 as YFSETQ. CDR3 sequence reads: CASSLLGQGAGAYNEQFF. For the CDR3, the DNA is TGCGCCAGCAGCTTGCTCGGACAGGGGGCGGGCGCCTACAATGAGCAGTTCTTC.

The chain employs TRBV5-1 and TRBJ1-4, with D maybe TRBD1 (5 bases). V gave up 4 bases and J gave up 8 bases, with 30 bases separating them. The CDR3 is 19 residues long. Germline V lookup: CDR1 SGHRS, CDR2 YFSETQ. CDR3 region: CASSPGHLFLAREGEKLFF. CDR3 DNA: TGCGCCAGCAGCCCCGGCCATCTTTTTCTGGCCAGGGAAGGGGAAAAACTGTTTTTT.

This clone was seen a few times. V is TRBV5-1 and J is TRBJ2-3; 11 bases line up with TRBD2. The CDR3 has 20 residues. In germline, CDR1 is SGHRS, CDR2 YFSETQ. V lost 2 bases to trimming and J lost 2 bases; unmatched junction nucleotides: 16. The CDR3 is CASSFQKGSSGRFYTDTQYF. In nucleotides, the CDR3 is TGCGCCAGCAGCTTTCAGAAGGGATCTAGCGGGAGGTTTTACACAGATACGCAGTATTTT.

A single count supports this clone. One junction end disagrees with the germline gene, perhaps due to a read error. The V call is TRBV19, the J call TRBJ1-5; D ambiguous. The V gene's germline CDR1 is LNHDA and CDR2 SQIVND (reference sequence). This CDR3 region has 16 residues. This CDR3 reads CATTIAGVSSNQPQHF. CDR3 coding DNA: TGTGCCACCACCATCGCCGGGGTAAGCAGCAATCAGCCCCAGCATTTC.

This chain links TRBV5-1 with TRBJ1-1; unclear D gene. Germline CDR1 reads SGHRS; CDR2 reads YFSETQ. Trimming cost V 5 bases and J 3 bases, with 8 bases left between them. CDR3 length equals 12 residues. The CDR3 nucleotides are TGCGCCAGCAGGGCGGCGGACACTGAAGCTTTCTTT. Its protein product is CASRAADTEAFF. Drawing the rest from reference TRBV5-1 and TRBJ1-1, the complete variable domain is KAGVTQTPRYLIKTRGQQVTLSCSPISGHRSVSWYQQTPGQGLQFLFEYFSETQRNKGNFPGRFSGRQFSNSRSEMNVSTLELGDSALYLCASRAADTEAFFGQGTRLTVV.

This chain uses TRBV18 with TRBJ2-3, with a tentative D call TRBD2 (6 bases). Germline lookup yields CDR1 KGHSH and CDR2 LQKENI. The length of the CDR3 is 15 residues. Trimming stripped 5 bases from V and 2 bases from J, with 14 bases between. The CDR3 sequence: CASSDWGRSTDTQYF. The CDR3 nucleotides read TGTGCCAGCTCAGACTGGGGGAGGTCCACAGATACGCAGTATTTT.

The chain is built from TRBV7-2 and TRBJ2-3; the D gene is possibly TRBD2 (5 bases). Germline V gene sequence: CDR1 SGHTA, CDR2 FQGNSA. This CDR3 comprises 18 residues. The V and J ends lost 5 bases and 0 bases respectively, with 21 bases between them. This chain's CDR3 is CASSRSTSSFPSTDTQYF. The CDR3 DNA sequence: TGTGCCAGCAGCCGGTCCACCTCTAGCTTCCCCAGCACAGATACGCAGTATTTT. Full variable domain (rest looked up from reference TRBV7-2 and TRBJ2-3): GAGVSQSPSNKVTEKGKDVELRCDPISGHTALYWYRQSLGQGLEFLIYFQGNSAPDKSGLPSDRFSAERTGGSVSTLTIQRTQQEDSAVYLCASSRSTSSFPSTDTQYFGPGTRLTVL.

J is TRBJ2-2 and V is TRBV6-1, with 7 positions matching TRBD1. This CDR3 region has 14 residues. With V trimmed by 5 bases and J by 3 bases, 3 bases remained unmatched. Germline lookup yields CDR1 MNHNS and CDR2 SASEGT. The CDR3 DNA sequence: TGTGCCAGCAGTAAAGGGACAGACACCGGGGAGCTGTTTTTT. Its protein is CASSKGTDTGELFF.

The V and J genes are TRBV19 and TRBJ1-4, with 7 bases matching TRBD1. This CDR3 contains 17 residues. Germline loops: CDR1 LNHDA, CDR2 SQIVND (reference sequence). Trimming took 6 bases from V and 0 from J; bases not matched to a gene: 10. Here the CDR3 reads CASRGDRDRATNEKLFF. Here the CDR3 DNA reads TGTGCCAGTAGGGGCGACCGGGACAGAGCAACTAATGAAAAACTGTTTTTT. The complete variable domain, with remaining parts taken from reference TRBV19 and TRBJ1-4, reads DGGITQSPKYLFRKEGQNVTLSCEQNLNHDAMYWYRQDPGQGLRLIYYSQIVNDFQKGDIAEGYSVSREKKESFPLTVTSAQKNPTAFYLCASRGDRDRATNEKLFFGSGTQLSVL.

The CDR3 protein is CAANRGSYEQYF. The CDR3 nucleotides are TGTGCCGCGAACAGGGGGTCCTACGAGCAGTACTTC. This sequence joins TRBV30 and TRBJ2-5, with 8 bases aligning to TRBD1. The tail of the sequence fits TRBJ2-7 better, so the J call may be wrong. Germline assignment: CDR1 GTSNPN and CDR2 SVGIG (reference sequence). CDR3 length equals 12 residues.

The chain combines TRBV7-8 with TRBJ1-3; no clear D. This CDR3 spans 14 amino acids. V lost 4 bases and J lost 4, with 11 bases in between. Germline loops: CDR1 SGHVS, CDR2 FQNEAQ. The CDR3 DNA reads as TGTGCCAGCAGCTACGAGGCGGGAGGAAACACCATATATTTT. Translation gives CASSYEAGGNTIYF.

This sequence joins TRBV7-8 and TRBJ1-2; D is unclear. This CDR3 has 14 amino acids. Deletions cut 1 base from V and 8 bases from J, with 14 bases between. CDR1 SGHVS and CDR2 FQNEAQ come from the germline V gene. In nucleotides, the CDR3 is TGTGCCAGCAGCTTAGGGGAGCTGGGAGCCGGCTACACCTTC. This codes for CASSLGELGAGYTF.

This chain uses TRBV2 with TRBJ2-7; 16 bases align to TRBD2. The CDR3 is 15 amino acids. Unmatched junction bases numbered 4, after V lost 4 bases and J lost 7 bases. CDR1 is SNHLY, CDR2 FYNNEI, per germline. Here the CDR3 reads CASSAPGLAGGEQYF. As DNA, the CDR3 is TGTGCCAGCAGTGCTCCGGGACTAGCGGGAGGGGAGCAGTACTTC. The full variable domain, its missing parts supplied by reference TRBV2 and TRBJ2-7, is EPEVTQTPSHQVTQMGQEVILRCVPISNHLYFYWYRQILGQKVEFLVSFYNNEISEKSEIFDDQFSVERPDGSNFTLKIRSTKLEDSAMYFCASSAPGLAGGEQYFGPGTRLTVT.